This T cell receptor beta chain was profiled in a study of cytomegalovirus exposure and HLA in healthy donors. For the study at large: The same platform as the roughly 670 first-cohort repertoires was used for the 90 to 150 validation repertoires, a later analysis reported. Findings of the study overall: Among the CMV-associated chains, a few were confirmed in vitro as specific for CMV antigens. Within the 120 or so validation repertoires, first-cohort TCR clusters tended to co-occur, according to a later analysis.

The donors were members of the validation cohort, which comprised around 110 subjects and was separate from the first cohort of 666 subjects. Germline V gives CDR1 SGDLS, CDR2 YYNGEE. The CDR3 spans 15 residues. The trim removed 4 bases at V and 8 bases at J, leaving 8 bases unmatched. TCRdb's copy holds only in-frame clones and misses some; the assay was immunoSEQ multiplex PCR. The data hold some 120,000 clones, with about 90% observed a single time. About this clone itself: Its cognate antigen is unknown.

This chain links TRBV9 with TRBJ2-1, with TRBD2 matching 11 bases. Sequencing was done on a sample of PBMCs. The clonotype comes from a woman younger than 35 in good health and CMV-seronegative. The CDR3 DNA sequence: TGTGCCAGCAGCTCTCGACTAGCGGGACCTCATGAGCAGTTCTTC. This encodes CASSSRLAGPHEQFF.